A selection of T cell receptor beta chains follows, all from one sample in a study of cytomegalovirus exposure and HLA in healthy donors. Generated by immunoSEQ multiplex PCR, the TCRdb table keeps only in-frame clones and is missing some. Altogether around 180,000 clones are present, 80% being singletons, with the ten largest covering roughly 0.99%. Sequencing used PBMCs. The receptor set was obtained from a woman aged 40 to 49 in good health and CMV-seronegative. Both conserved end residues are part of each CDR3. The D gene is left open where the match is weak. Size tells how often a clone was seen (once, few, many) or the class of an expanded clone, and some rows leave it out.

cdr3_aa,cdr3_nt,clone_size,j_call,d_call,v_call
CASSLGTPGSGNTIYF,TGTGCCAGCAGCTTAGGAACACCGGGCTCTGGAAACACCATATATTTT,few,TRBJ1-3,.,TRBV7-7
CASSRLLADLTDTQYF,TGTGCCAGCAGTCGTTTACTAGCGGATCTCACAGATACGCAGTATTTT,.,TRBJ2-3,TRBD2,TRBV27
CASGGDTYEQYF,TGTGCTAGTGGTGGGGACACCTACGAGCAGTACTTC,.,TRBJ2-7,.,TRBV12-5
CASSPGQGASYEQYF,TGTGCCAGCAGCCCGGGACAGGGGGCCTCCTACGAGCAGTACTTC,.,TRBJ2-7,TRBD1,TRBV5-4
CSSSGSGMDRARGEQFF,TGTTCCAGCAGCGGTAGTGGCATGGACAGGGCCAGAGGTGAGCAGTTCTTC,.,TRBJ2-1,TRBD1,TRBV7-9
CASSRQSGDTEAFF,TGTGCCAGCAGTCGACAGTCGGGTGACACTGAAGCTTTCTTT,.,TRBJ1-1,.,TRBV7-2
CASISRGTIANYGYTF,TGTGCCAGCATTTCAAGGGGCACTATAGCTAACTATGGCTACACCTTC,.,TRBJ1-2,.,TRBV6-4
CASKGGAGELFF,TGTGCCAGCAAGGGGGGGGCCGGGGAGCTGTTTTTT,.,TRBJ2-2,.,TRBV6-6
CASSLASGGTDTQYF,TGCGCCAGCAGCTTGGCTAGCGGTGGCACAGATACGCAGTATTTT,.,TRBJ2-3,TRBD2,TRBV5-1
CASSLPGKPQHF,TGTGCCAGCAGCTTACCCGGGAAGCCCCAGCATTTT,.,TRBJ1-5,.,TRBV7-9
CASILGQSNTEAFF,TGTGCCAGCATTCTAGGACAGTCGAACACTGAAGCTTTCTTT,.,TRBJ1-1,.,TRBV6-1
CASSYQPVYGYTF,TGTGCCAGCAGTTATCAACCAGTTTATGGCTACACCTTC,.,TRBJ1-2,.,TRBV6-5
CASSLGSGGRTEAFF,TGTGCCAGCAGCTTAGGGTCGGGGGGCAGAACTGAAGCTTTCTTT,once,TRBJ1-1,.,TRBV11-2
CASSAQGISNQPQHF,TGTGCCAGCAGTGCACAGGGAATTTCCAATCAGCCCCAGCATTTT,.,TRBJ1-5,.,TRBV2
CASSTPTDTQYF,TGTGCCAGCAGCACTCCAACCGATACGCAGTATTTT,.,TRBJ2-3,.,TRBV9
CASSLGDSNQPQHF,TGTGCCAGCAGCTTAGGAGATAGCAATCAGCCCCAGCATTTT,.,TRBJ1-5,.,TRBV7-9
CSVDWGPLGGNTEAFF,TGCAGCGTTGATTGGGGGCCACTTGGGGGGAACACTGAAGCTTTCTTT,.,TRBJ1-1,.,TRBV29-1
CASSSAGASYNEQFF,TGTGCCAGCAGTTCGGCGGGGGCTTCCTACAATGAGCAGTTCTTC,.,TRBJ2-1,.,TRBV27
CASSSPTRINEQFF,TGTGCCAGCAGCTCTCCGACAAGGATAAATGAGCAGTTCTTC,.,TRBJ2-1,.,TRBV7-6
CASSRSTSPDEQFF,TGTGCCAGCTCACGGTCCACTAGCCCCGATGAGCAGTTCTTC,.,TRBJ2-1,.,TRBV18
CASSSIGGQPQHF,TGTGCCAGCAGTTCTATAGGGGGACAGCCCCAGCATTTT,.,TRBJ1-5,.,TRBV6-6
CAWSTGAGQLSEQFF,TGTGCCTGGAGTACTGGCGCGGGACAGTTGTCTGAGCAGTTCTTC,.,TRBJ2-1,.,TRBV30
CASSLLKGGAYGYTF,TGTGCCAGCAGCCTACTTAAAGGGGGGGCCTATGGCTACACCTTC,.,TRBJ1-2,.,TRBV7-9
CAWSVQGGPPEAFF,TGTGCCTGGAGTGTACAGGGGGGCCCACCTGAAGCTTTCTTT,.,TRBJ1-1,TRBD1,TRBV30
CASSVSGTGRSGYTF,TGTGCCAGCAGCGTCTCCGGGACAGGCCGTTCTGGCTACACCTTC,.,TRBJ1-2,TRBD1,TRBV7-9
CASSDGQGGSIDEQFF,TGTGCCAGCAGTGACGGACAGGGTGGGTCTATCGATGAGCAGTTCTTC,many,TRBJ2-1,TRBD1,TRBV6-4
CASSLGLGQGDSDTQYF,TGCGCCAGCAGCTTGGGACTCGGGCAGGGGGATTCAGATACGCAGTATTTT,.,TRBJ2-3,TRBD1,TRBV5-1
CASSLERGYTEAFF,TGTGCCAGCAGCCTGGAGAGGGGGTACACTGAAGCTTTCTTT,.,TRBJ1-1,.,TRBV5-4